This is a list of T cell receptor beta chains from one sample in a study of blood T cell repertoires in COVID-19. Profiling relied on immunoSEQ multiplex PCR, and the TCRdb table lists in-frame clones only, not all of them. The repertoire consists of tens of thousands of clones, with about 86% occurring once and the leading ten covering 5% to 6.5%. Material for sequencing was peripheral blood. The source of these receptors is a human donor in a cohort sampled during active COVID-19. CDR3s include the opening cysteine and the closing phenylalanine or tryptophan. D genes are given only for firm matches. Rows may omit the clone size; those that give it use once, few, many or a size class.

j_gene | abundance | d_gene | v_gene | CDR3aa | CDR3nt
TRBJ1-1 | . | . | TRBV5-6 | CASTSYWLESEAFF | TGTGCCAGCACCTCATATTGGCTCGAATCTGAAGCTTTCTTT
TRBJ1-4 | . | . | TRBV6-5 | CASRAGTTNEKLFF | TGTGCCAGCAGGGCAGGGACAACTAATGAAAAACTGTTTTTT
TRBJ2-3 | . | TRBD2 | TRBV5-1 | CASSSFLAGGADTQYF | TGCGCCAGCAGCTCCTTTCTAGCGGGGGGAGCAGATACGCAGTATTTT
TRBJ2-5 | . | TRBD1 | TRBV2 | CASTRQGEETQYF | TGTGCCAGCACCCGACAGGGTGAAGAGACCCAGTACTTC
TRBJ2-5 | . | . | TRBV18 | CASSPPEQQETQYF | TGTGCCAGCTCACCCCCGGAACAGCAAGAGACCCAGTACTTC
TRBJ2-1 | few | . | TRBV7-9 | CASSLDRVNEQFF | TGTGCCAGCAGCTTAGACAGGGTGAATGAGCAGTTCTTC
TRBJ2-2 | . | TRBD1 | TRBV5-1 | CASSWGTGLAGELFF | TGCGCCAGCAGCTGGGGGACAGGGTTGGCCGGGGAGCTGTTTTTT
TRBJ1-2 | . | TRBD1 | TRBV19 | CASSRGQGNYGYTF | TGTGCCAGTAGTAGGGGACAGGGTAACTATGGCTACACCTTC
TRBJ2-1 | once | . | TRBV6-5 | CASSLSGTPYNEQFF | TGTGCCAGCAGTTTATCCGGGACTCCCTACAATGAGCAGTTCTTC
TRBJ2-7 | once | TRBD1 | TRBV7-2 | CASSPGQGPYEQYF | TGTGCCAGCAGCCCCGGACAGGGTCCCTACGAGCAGTACTTC
TRBJ1-2 | few | . | TRBV7-9 | CASSAGQFYGYTF | TGTGCCAGCAGCGCGGGGCAGTTCTATGGCTACACCTTC
TRBJ2-3 | . | TRBD2 | TRBV6-5 | CASSASSGSTDTQYF | TGTGCCAGCAGCGCATCTAGCGGTAGCACAGATACGCAGTATTTT
TRBJ2-6 | . | . | TRBV6-4 | CASSHSSGANVLTF | TGTGCCAGCAGTCACAGCTCTGGGGCCAACGTCCTGACTTTC
TRBJ1-4 | . | . | TRBV7-9 | CASGLVDEKLFF | TGTGCCAGCGGACTTGTGGATGAAAAACTGTTTTTT
TRBJ2-7 | . | . | TRBV3-1/TRBV3-2 | CASSPGGRLPYEQYF | TGTGCCAGCAGCCCCGGAGGACGGCTACCCTACGAGCAGTACTTC
TRBJ2-3 | . | TRBD2 | TRBV4-2 | CASSQVSGGSTSTDTQYF | TGTGCCAGCAGCCAAGTTAGCGGGGGGTCGACTAGCACAGATACGCAGTATTTT
TRBJ2-7 | . | . | TRBV6-5 | CASETGPHEQYF | TGTGCCAGCGAAACAGGGCCGCACGAGCAGTACTTC
TRBJ2-5 | . | . | TRBV3-1/TRBV3-2 | CASSQAPGRGETQYF | TGTGCCAGCAGCCAAGCCCCAGGTAGGGGGGAGACCCAGTACTTC
TRBJ2-1 | . | TRBD1 | TRBV15 | CATSRARTGVRFNEQFF | TGTGCCACCAGCAGAGCTCGAACAGGGGTCCGTTTCAATGAGCAGTTCTTC
TRBJ2-3 | . | TRBD2 | TRBV5-1 | CASSSLAGPNTQYF | TGCGCCAGCAGCTCCTTAGCGGGGCCTAATACGCAGTATTTT
TRBJ2-6 | few | . | TRBV5-1 | CASSETSRGTGANVLTF | TGCGCCAGCAGCGAAACTAGCAGGGGGACTGGGGCCAACGTCCTGACTTTC
TRBJ2-7 | . | . | TRBV7-9 | CASSVSGIEQYF | TGTGCCAGCAGCGTCTCGGGAATCGAGCAGTACTTC
TRBJ1-2 | . | . | TRBV5-1 | CASSFGEVRGYTF | TGCGCCAGCAGCTTTGGAGAGGTACGGGGCTACACCTTC
TRBJ2-7 | . | TRBD2 | TRBV7-9 | CASSWPPGSGGAYEQYF | TGTGCCAGCAGCTGGCCACCCGGATCGGGGGGGGCCTACGAGCAGTACTTC
TRBJ2-1 | once | . | TRBV21-1 | CASSKVERTGGRTDNEQFF | TGTGCCAGCAGCAAAGTCGAGCGGACAGGGGGTCGGACAGACAATGAGCAGTTCTTC
TRBJ1-5 | . | . | TRBV10-3 | CAISEDRPTGGAQHF | TGTGCCATCAGTGAAGACAGGCCGACCGGGGGGGCCCAGCATTTT
TRBJ1-1 | . | TRBD1 | TRBV5-4 | CASSDTGGGTEAFF | TGTGCCAGCAGCGATACAGGGGGTGGGACTGAAGCTTTCTTT
TRBJ2-1 | . | TRBD1 | TRBV11-3 | CASSSRDRGYNEQFF | TGTGCCAGCAGCTCCCGGGACAGGGGCTACAATGAGCAGTTCTTC
TRBJ1-1 | . | . | TRBV5-5 | CASSWTETEAFF | TGTGCCAGCAGCTGGACAGAGACTGAAGCTTTCTTT
TRBJ1-5 | . | . | TRBV7-9 | CASSAQGNSQPQHF | TGTGCCAGCAGCGCGCAGGGGAACAGCCAGCCCCAGCATTTT
TRBJ1-1 | . | . | TRBV20-1 | CSASRAREAFF | TGCAGTGCCTCGAGAGCCAGGGAAGCTTTCTTT
TRBJ1-5 | few | . | TRBV7-9 | CASSRGWSNQPQHF | TGTGCCAGCAGCCGAGGCTGGAGCAATCAGCCCCAGCATTTT
TRBJ1-1 | . | . | TRBV5-1 | CASSKGDIRNTEAFF | TGCGCCAGCTCGAAGGGGGACATAAGGAACACTGAAGCTTTCTTT
TRBJ2-1 | . | . | TRBV6-5 | CASSSGPYNEQFF | TGTGCCAGCAGCTCTGGGCCCTACAATGAGCAGTTCTTC
TRBJ2-7 | . | TRBD1 | TRBV18 | CASSPTGTVSYEQYF | TGTGCCAGCTCACCAACCGGGACAGTCTCCTACGAGCAGTACTTC
TRBJ2-4 | . | . | TRBV12-1 | CASSFGDRENIQYF | TGTGCCAGCAGCTTTGGGGACAGGGAAAACATTCAGTACTTC
TRBJ1-1 | . | . | TRBV6-5 | CASSYGGGANTEAFF | TGTGCCAGCAGTTACGGCGGGGGCGCGAACACTGAAGCTTTCTTT
TRBJ1-5 | . | . | TRBV2 | CASRYRQLNQPQHF | TGTGCCAGCAGATACAGACAGCTCAATCAGCCCCAGCATTTT
TRBJ2-3 | few | . | TRBV19 | CATAHGASRTDTQYF | TGTGCCACCGCCCATGGGGCATCTAGGACAGATACGCAGTATTTT
TRBJ2-3 | . | . | TRBV3-1/TRBV3-2 | CASSRPVGGTDTQYF | TGTGCCAGCAGCCGGCCGGTTGGAGGCACAGATACGCAGTATTTT
TRBJ2-1 | . | TRBD1 | TRBV2 | CATTRDRVTDEQFF | TGTGCCACTACCCGGGACAGGGTAACAGATGAGCAGTTCTTC
TRBJ1-3 | . | . | TRBV5-1 | CASSPEVARNTIYF | TGCGCCAGCAGCCCCGAGGTTGCTAGAAACACCATATATTTT
TRBJ1-1 | . | . | TRBV7-8 | CASSFLGTMNTEAFF | TGTGCCAGCAGCTTTCTCGGGACAATGAACACTGAAGCTTTCTTT
TRBJ2-3 | . | . | TRBV5-1 | CASSMYGGGRTDTQYF | TGCGCCAGCAGCATGTATGGCGGGGGCCGCACAGATACGCAGTATTTT
TRBJ2-7 | few | TRBD1 | TRBV19 | CASSTDREGEQYF | TGTGCCAGTAGTACGGACAGGGAAGGGGAGCAGTACTTC
TRBJ2-4 | . | . | TRBV11-2 | CASRGSGAGGIQYF | TGTGCCAGCAGGGGGTCAGGGGCAGGCGGCATTCAGTACTTC
TRBJ2-1 | . | . | TRBV12-3/TRBV12-4 | CASSLYNEQFF | TGTGCCAGCAGCCTTTACAATGAGCAGTTCTTC
TRBJ2-3 | . | TRBD2 | TRBV30 | CAGVGLAGDTQYF | TGTGCCGGAGTGGGACTAGCAGGCGATACGCAGTATTTT
TRBJ2-6 | . | . | TRBV5-5 | CASSLSTGANVLTF | TGTGCCAGCAGCTTGTCTACCGGGGCCAACGTCCTGACTTTC
TRBJ2-2 | few | TRBD1 | TRBV3-1/TRBV3-2 | CASTDRETYNAGELFF | TGTGCCAGCACCGACAGGGAGACTTACAACGCCGGGGAGCTGTTTTTT
TRBJ2-3 | . | . | TRBV5-1 | CASSYSGSTDTQYF | TGCGCCAGCAGCTATAGCGGAAGCACAGATACGCAGTATTTT
TRBJ1-6 | . | . | TRBV2 | CASSVLGAYNSPLHF | TGTGCCAGCAGTGTATTGGGGGCATATAATTCACCCCTCCACTTT
TRBJ1-2 | . | TRBD1 | TRBV5-1 | CASCDQGGSNGYTF | TGCGCCAGCTGCGATCAAGGGGGCAGCAATGGCTACACCTTC
TRBJ1-6 | once | TRBD1 | TRBV6-5 | CASSWDSHYSPLHF | TGTGCCAGCAGCTGGGACAGCCATTATTCACCCCTCCACTTT